The next 26 T cell receptor beta chains were all read from a single sample in a study of TIL therapy for anti-PD-1-resistant metastatic lung cancer. Sample time point: pre-treatment sample, taken before nivolumab and TIL therapy. The tumor samples were excised metastases, mostly pleural nodules or supraclavicular lymph nodes. This was the immunoSEQ v3 assay. The method was immunoSEQ multiplex PCR; TCRdb's version includes in-frame clones alone and lacks a portion of them. This sample has about 95,000 clones, with under 70% found just once. The sample was tumor tissue, taken at baseline. Receptors originate from a person between 25 and 80 years old with non-small cell lung cancer.

This clone is a singleton in its sample. V usage is TRBV6-6 and J usage is TRBJ2-7; no clear D. The ends were cut back, 4 bases at V and 6 bases at J, with 13 bases in the middle. The CDR3 has 13 amino acids. Germline CDR1 reads MNHNY; CDR2 reads SVGAGI (reference sequence). CDR3 amino acids: CASSLERLGEQYF. CDR3 DNA sequence: TGTGCCAGCAGTTTGGAGAGGCTCGGCGAGCAGTACTTC.

This chain uses TRBV5-6 with TRBJ2-3; D remains unclear. The CDR3 sequence is 12 residues long. Germline lookup yields CDR1 SGHDT and CDR2 YYEEEE. Trimming left V 0 bases short and J 5 bases short, with 4 bases between. CDR3 amino acids: CASSLGGDTQYF. In DNA form, the CDR3 reads TGTGCCAGCAGCTTGGGGGGAGATACGCAGTATTTT.

The chain links TRBV28 to TRBJ1-2; D unresolved. Germline CDR1 MDHEN, CDR2 SYDVKM. V was cut by 4 bases and J by 1 base, with 4 bases left in between. This CDR3 is built from 12 residues. The CDR3 loop is CASSSYNYGYTF. The CDR3 DNA reads TGTGCCAGCAGTTCGTATAACTATGGCTACACCTTC.

V and J are TRBV12-5 and TRBJ2-5; TRBD1 might be the D (6 bases). With 11 bases removed from V and 5 bases from J, the gap between germline ends came to 24 bases. CDR3 length equals 15 residues. Germline CDR1 reads LGHNT; CDR2 reads FRNRAP. CDR3 loop: CASAPGTLMGETQYF. As DNA, the CDR3 is TGTGCTTCCGCCCCGGGGACACTCATGGGGGAGACCCAGTACTTC.

The gene calls are TRBV27 and TRBJ2-1, with 10 bases identical to TRBD2. From germline, CDR1 is MNHEY and CDR2 SMNVEV (reference sequence). The CDR3 spans 18 residues. Trimming took 4 bases from V and 2 from J; bases not matched to a gene: 11. The CDR3 DNA sequence: TGTGCCAGCAGTTCTATCGTAGCGGGAGGAGACGCCTACAATGAGCAGTTCTTC. It encodes CASSSIVAGGDAYNEQFF.

Judged by abundance, this clone is medium-sized. The CDR3 loop reads CASSLGLSSYNEQFF. In nucleotides, the CDR3 is TGTGCCAGCAGCTTAGGACTGAGCTCCTACAATGAGCAGTTCTTC. V usage is TRBV13 and J usage is TRBJ2-1; D not resolved. Germline CDR1 is PRHDT and CDR2 is FYEKMQ (reference sequence). V dropped 0 bases and J dropped 0 bases, with 6 bases sitting between them. The CDR3 length is 15 residues.

For the CDR3, the DNA is TGTGCCAGCAGCTTAGGGCAGGGGGACATCTCCTACGAGCAGTACTTC. Its translation is CASSLGQGDISYEQYF. The rearrangement joins TRBV7-9 to TRBJ2-7; TRBD1 matches at 7 bases. In germline, CDR1 is SEHNR, CDR2 FQNEAQ (reference sequence). The ends lost 1 base at V and 0 bases at J; junction bases unmatched: 6. The CDR3 is made up of 16 amino acids.

This CDR3 reads CATSEGIAKNIQYF. The CDR3, as DNA: TGTGCCACCTCGGAAGGGATAGCCAAAAACATTCAGTACTTC. The chain couples TRBV19 to TRBJ2-4; the D is unclear. The CDR3 is 14 residues long. CDR1 is LNHDA and CDR2 is SQIVND in the germline V gene (reference sequence). V was shortened by 10 bases and J by 0 bases, with 13 bases between the two germline ends.

A remark on this clone: At the DNA level, this CDR3 is encoded by other sequences in the same sample as well. The V gene is TRBV7-2, the J gene TRBJ2-5; 7 nucleotides agree with TRBD2. CDR3 length: 14 residues. The V gene's germline CDR1 is SGHTA and CDR2 FQGNSA. Trimming took 1 base from V and 2 from J; bases not matched to a gene: 1. The CDR3 nucleotides are TGTGCCAGCAGCTTAGGGGGGGGGCAAGAGACCCAGTACTTC. Translated: CASSLGGGQETQYF.

This chain connects TRBV5-1 to TRBJ1-2, with a tentative D call TRBD1 (5 bases). Trimming left V 1 base short and J 2 bases short, with 9 bases between. The CDR3 runs to 14 residues. The germline gives CDR1 SGHRS, CDR2 YFSETQ. The CDR3 spells CASSLMPGNYGYTF. The CDR3 DNA is TGCGCCAGCAGCTTGATGCCAGGGAACTATGGCTACACCTTC.

This chain uses TRBV7-3 with TRBJ1-1; D is ambiguous. Germline CDR1 is SGHTA and CDR2 is FQGTGA. Trimming took 3 bases from V and 2 from J, leaving 10 bases between them. The length of the CDR3 is 14 residues. The CDR3 loop is CASSFSRVNTEAFF. DNA for the CDR3: TGTGCCAGCAGCTTTAGCCGGGTAAACACTGAAGCTTTCTTT. Filled out from reference TRBV7-3 and TRBJ1-1, the complete variable domain reads GAGVSQTPSNKVTEKGKYVELRCDPISGHTALYWYRQSLGQGPEFLIYFQGTGAADDSGLPNDRFFAVRPEGSVSTLKIQRTERGDSAVYLCASSFSRVNTEAFFGQGTRLTVV.

J is TRBJ1-1 and V is TRBV6-6; 10 bases match TRBD1. V dropped 2 bases and J dropped 8; count of bases not matched to a gene: 5. CDR1 and CDR2 from the germline V gene are MNHNY and SVGAGI (reference sequence). This CDR3 has 14 amino acids. CDR3 region: CASSYLTGGSEAFF. CDR3 coding DNA: TGTGCCAGCAGTTACCTGACAGGGGGCTCGGAAGCTTTCTTT.

This clone was picked up a small number of times. The V and J genes are TRBV15 and TRBJ2-7; D remains unclear. Germline V CDR1 and CDR2: LNHNV, YYDKDF (reference sequence). Trimming stripped 8 bases from V and 7 bases from J, with 18 bases between. The CDR3 has 13 amino acids. This chain's CDR3 is CATRETGFEEQYF. CDR3 coding DNA: TGTGCCACCCGAGAGACCGGTTTTGAGGAGCAGTACTTC.

The J gene is TRBJ1-3, the V gene TRBV12-3 or TRBV12-4, with D unclear. The ends were cut back, 5 bases at V and 0 bases at J, with 5 bases in the middle. This CDR3 comprises 13 residues. The CDR3 loop reads CASSLISGNTIYF. The CDR3 region has the DNA TGTGCCAGCAGTCTCATCTCTGGAAACACCATATATTTT.

The rearrangement uses TRBV24-1 and TRBJ1-4; TRBD1 agrees at 8 bases. The CDR3 runs to 14 residues. The V gene end was trimmed by 4 bases and the J gene end by 5 bases; junction bases not matched to a gene: 2. Germline-derived CDR1 and CDR2 are KGHDR and SFDVKD. CDR3 region: CATSETGENEKLFF. CDR3 nucleotide sequence: TGTGCCACCAGTGAGACAGGGGAGAATGAAAAACTGTTTTTT.

The chain joins TRBV4-1 to TRBJ2-1; 7 bases align to TRBD1. J was trimmed by 7 bases and V by 6 bases; bases with no gene match: 9. The germline V gene has CDR1 MGHRA and CDR2 YSYEKL. The CDR3 spans 14 residues. This CDR3 reads CASSQPGQRNEQFF. The CDR3 nucleotides read TGCGCCAGCAGTCAACCGGGACAGCGAAATGAGCAGTTCTTC.

V is TRBV9 and J is TRBJ2-1; possibly TRBD1 or TRBD2 for D (5 bases each). Germline V lookup: CDR1 SGDLS, CDR2 YYNGEE. The CDR3 has 15 residues. Trimming cost V 4 bases and J 4 bases, with 15 bases left between them. The CDR3 DNA sequence: TGTGCCAGCAGCAATGAAGGGACCAGGTACAATGAGCAGTTCTTC. Its protein is CASSNEGTRYNEQFF.

This chain joins TRBV30 and TRBJ2-7; TRBD1 agrees at 9 bases. There are 13 residues in the CDR3. The trim removed 5 bases at V and 4 bases at J, leaving 6 bases unmatched. Germline CDR1 and CDR2: GTSNPN and SVGIG (reference sequence). The CDR3 loop is CAWGGTGRYEQYF. The CDR3 DNA follows: TGTGCCTGGGGGGGGACAGGGCGGTACGAGCAGTACTTC.

This clone was seen more than once but under ten times. The chain recombines TRBV5-4 with TRBJ1-6, with TRBD1 identical over 9 bases. Germline loops: CDR1 SGHNT, CDR2 YYREEE (reference sequence). With 0 bases clipped from V and 10 bases from J, the junction kept 5 bases outside the gene matches. This CDR3 has 15 amino acids. CDR3 in DNA: TGTGCCAGCAGCTTGGGGACAGGGGATCAGTCACCCCTCCACTTT. Translating it yields CASSLGTGDQSPLHF.

The genes are TRBV9 and TRBJ2-7, with 11 positions matching TRBD1. The CDR3 is 15 residues long. Losses at the gene ends were 4 bases for V and 2 bases for J; bases not matched to a gene: 5. The V gene's germline CDR1 is SGDLS and CDR2 YYNGEE. The CDR3 nucleotides are TGTGCCAGCAGCTCCCGGACAGGGGGCGCCTACGAGCAGTACTTC. The encoded protein is CASSSRTGGAYEQYF. Full variable domain (remainder filled in from reference TRBV9 and TRBJ2-7): DSGVTQTPKHLITATGQRVTLRCSPRSGDLSVYWYQQSLDQGLQFLIQYYNGEERAKGNILERFSAQQFPDLHSELNLSSLELGDSALYFCASSSRTGGAYEQYFGPGTRLTVT.

The chain is built from TRBV18 and TRBJ1-2; perhaps TRBD1 as D (5 bases). CDR3 length equals 13 residues. V lost 3 bases to trimming and J lost 4 bases, with 9 bases between them. Germline CDR1 reads KGHSH; CDR2 reads LQKENI. The CDR3 region is CASSPGGLYGYTF. CDR3 DNA: TGTGCCAGCTCACCCGGGGGTCTCTATGGCTACACCTTC.

This sequence joins TRBV12-3 or TRBV12-4 and TRBJ1-1, with D possibly being TRBD1 (5 bases). V shed 6 bases and J shed 5 bases, with 13 bases lying between them. This CDR3 region has 13 residues. The CDR3 loop reads CASSHRGDTEAFF. The CDR3 DNA reads TGTGCCAGCAGCCATAGGGGCGATACTGAAGCTTTCTTT.

This clone appeared once. The chain links TRBV9 to TRBJ2-7; tentative D call: TRBD2 (6 bases). Trimming shortened V by 0 bases and J by 6 bases, and 16 bases separated the two germline ends. This CDR3 has 15 residues. Germline assignment: CDR1 SGDLS and CDR2 YYNGEE. CDR3 sequence: CASSVGEGGDREQYF. CDR3 bases: TGTGCCAGCAGCGTAGGGGAAGGAGGGGATCGCGAGCAGTACTTC. The full variable domain, in which reference TRBV9 and TRBJ2-7 provide the parts outside the CDR3, is DSGVTQTPKHLITATGQRVTLRCSPRSGDLSVYWYQQSLDQGLQFLIQYYNGEERAKGNILERFSAQQFPDLHSELNLSSLELGDSALYFCASSVGEGGDREQYFGPGTRLTVT.

The chain combines TRBV7-2 with TRBJ2-5; D ambiguous. Germline V gene data show CDR1 as SGHTA and CDR2 as FQGNSA. V was trimmed by 4 bases and J by 5 bases, leaving 8 bases between them. The CDR3 covers 12 residues. In DNA, the CDR3 is TGTGCCAGCAGCTGGCTAGGGGAGACCCAGTACTTC. Protein product: CASSWLGETQYF.

The gene calls are TRBV29-1 and TRBJ2-3; TRBD1 matches at 7 bases. V lost 6 bases and J lost 4; bases outside the gene matches: 13. CDR1 is SQVTM, CDR2 ANQGSEA, per germline. This CDR3 has 15 residues. In DNA form, the CDR3 reads TGCAGCGTAGGACAGGTGGGCATTAGGTCAGATACGCAGTATTTT. Translating gives CSVGQVGIRSDTQYF.

The V and J genes are TRBV4-1 and TRBJ1-2; D gene ambiguous. The germline CDR1 and CDR2 sequences are MGHRA and YSYEKL. Trimming took off 1 base at V and 3 bases at J, with 9 bases between the two ends. This CDR3 comprises 14 residues. This chain's CDR3 is CASSQVAAYYGYTF. DNA for the CDR3: TGCGCCAGCAGCCAAGTCGCCGCCTACTATGGCTACACCTTC.